This is a list of T cell receptor beta chains from one sample in a study of neurological immune-mediated disorders. MiXCR, run by TCRdb on the 5' RACE reads, gives a single entry per CDR3 protein. This table holds fewer than 80,000 distinct CDR3 sequences, around 5.2% found once. Material: PBMCs. All receptors derive from a woman aged 25 to 45 with multiple sclerosis. Both conserved end residues are part of each CDR3. D genes are given only for firm matches. Only part of the rows carry a size: once, few, many, or a class if the clone is expanded.

>14|NA|many|TRBJ1-5|TRBV20-1
CSARDSGNGSPQHF
TGCAGTGCTAGAGATTCAGGGAACGGGAGTCCCCAGCATTTT
>14|NA|many|TRBJ2-4|TRBV7-6
CASSDRDTSNIQYF
TGTGCCAGCAGCGATCGGGACACCTCAAACATTCAGTACTTC
>18|NA|many|TRBJ1-6|TRBV20-1
CSARDPLAGESYNSPLNF
TGCAGTGCTAGAGATCCCCTAGCGGGGGAATCCTATAATTCACCCCTCAACTTT
>13|NA|many|TRBJ2-7|TRBV5-6
CASSLGSNLEQYF
TGTGCCAGCAGCTTGGGGTCCAATCTCGAGCAGTACTTC
>15|NA|few|TRBJ2-7|TRBV6-5
CASSLRRDGYYEQYF
TGTGCCAGCAGTCTCCGGAGGGACGGTTACTACGAGCAGTACTTC
>14|NA|many|TRBJ2-3|TRBV6-6
CASQRGAGTDTQYF
TGTGCCAGCCAGAGGGGGGCGGGCACAGATACGCAGTATTTT
>19|TRBD1|many|TRBJ1-2|TRBV28
CASSLFLRRGPPSGYGYTF
TGTGCCAGCAGCCTGTTCTTGCGCAGGGGGCCCCCGAGTGGCTATGGCTACACCTTC
>16|TRBD1|many|TRBJ2-5|TRBV15
CATSSGGTGGRETQYF
TGTGCCACCAGCAGCGGCGGGACAGGGGGCCGGGAGACCCAGTACTTC
>15|TRBD1|many|TRBJ2-3|TRBV6-6
CASTNPGGRTDTQYF
TGTGCCAGCACCAATCCAGGGGGTCGCACAGATACGCAGTATTTT
>15|TRBD1|many|TRBJ1-5|TRBV5-6
CASSRRTGGSQPQHF
TGTGCCAGCAGCCGTCGGACAGGGGGGAGTCAGCCCCAGCATTTT
>15|NA|many|TRBJ2-2|TRBV5-1
CASSLLPGGTGELFF
TGCGCCAGCAGCTTGCTTCCCGGAGGGACCGGGGAGCTGTTTTTT
>19|NA|many|TRBJ1-3|TRBV10-3
CAISEPLQRGGISGNTIYF
TGTGCCATCAGTGAGCCGTTACAACGGGGGGGGATCTCTGGAAACACCATATATTTT
>13|NA|many|TRBJ1-5|TRBV5-1
CASSLDENQPQHF
TGCGCCAGCAGCTTGGATGAGAATCAGCCCCAGCATTTT
>14|TRBD2|once|TRBJ2-1|TRBV28
CASSLQRGGTEKFF
TGTGCCAGCAGTTTACAGCGGGGGGGCACTGAGAAGTTCTTC
>16|TRBD1|many|TRBJ2-1|TRBV25-1
CASRPATGDSYNEQFF
TGTGCCAGCAGGCCCGCTACAGGGGACTCCTACAATGAGCAGTTCTTC
>15|NA|once|TRBJ1-6|TRBV7-8
CASSLTDSYNSPLNF
TGTGCCAGCAGCTTAACGGACTCCTATAATTCACCCCTCAACTTT
>16|TRBD2|many|TRBJ2-7|TRBV5-1
CASSSRLAGGYYEQYF
TGCGCCAGCAGCTCTAGACTAGCGGGGGGTTATTACGAGCAGTACTTC
>16|TRBD1|few|TRBJ2-7|TRBV5-1
CASSLGPGQISYEQYF
TGCGCCAGCAGCTTGGGCCCGGGACAGATCTCCTACGAGCAGTACTTC
>18|TRBD1|many|TRBJ1-5|TRBV28
CASSLYGTGGRSNQPQHF
TGTGCCAGCAGTTTATACGGGACAGGGGGCCGGAGCAATCAGCCCCAGCATTTT
>15|NA|NA|TRBJ2-3|TRBV20-1
CSAALVDSYTDTQYF
TGCAGTGCTGCGCTGGTAGATTCCTACACAGATACGCAGTATTTT
>11|NA|many|TRBJ1-6|TRBV28
CASRRDSPLHF
TGTGCCAGCAGGAGAGATTCACCCCTCCACTTT
>16|TRBD2|many|TRBJ2-3|TRBV5-1
CASMSEGTRGPDTQYF
TGCGCCAGCATGTCGGAAGGGACTAGAGGCCCAGATACGCAGTATTTT
>13|NA|many|TRBJ2-2|TRBV5-1
CASSPTGIGELFF
TGCGCCAGCAGCCCCACGGGAATCGGGGAGCTGTTTTTT
>13|TRBD1|many|TRBJ2-5|TRBV10-3
CAITGGMEETQYF
TGTGCCATTACAGGGGGTATGGAAGAGACCCAGTACTTC
>15|TRBD2|NA|TRBJ2-1|TRBV15
CATRDLAGVGNEQFF
TGTGCCACCAGGGATCTAGCGGGGGTCGGGAATGAGCAGTTCTTC
>13|NA|many|TRBJ2-7|TRBV7-9
CASSLGDGFEQYF
TGTGCCAGCAGCTTAGGTGATGGGTTTGAGCAGTACTTC
>18|NA|many|TRBJ1-1|TRBV3-1
CASSQDSYRVSANTEAFF
TGTGCCAGCAGCCAGGACTCGTATCGGGTGTCCGCGAACACTGAAGCTTTCTTT
>14|NA|many|TRBJ1-1|TRBV6-5
CASSYSTRNTEAFF
TGTGCCAGCAGTTACTCGACTCGGAACACTGAAGCTTTCTTT
>15|NA|many|TRBJ2-1|TRBV12-3/TRBV12-4
CASSLGGGPYNEQFF
TGTGCCAGCAGTTTAGGTGGGGGCCCCTACAATGAGCAGTTCTTC
>13|NA|many|TRBJ1-2|TRBV12-3/TRBV12-4
CASSLRGGYGYTF
TGTGCCAGCAGTTTAAGGGGGGGCTATGGCTACACCTTC
>14|NA|NA|TRBJ1-2|TRBV21-1
CASSKVLQGGGYTF
TGTGCCAGCAGCAAAGTGCTACAGGGGGGTGGCTACACCTTC
>15|NA|few|TRBJ1-5|TRBV12-3/TRBV12-4
CASTTSATAKGPQNF
TGTGCCAGCACTACCTCTGCCACCGCGAAGGGGCCCCAGAATTTT
>13|NA|NA|TRBJ2-5|TRBV18
CASSPRTEETQYF
TGTGCCAGCTCACCACGAACAGAAGAGACCCAGTACTTC
>12|NA|many|TRBJ2-1|TRBV3-1
CASSPIGNEQFF
TGTGCCAGCAGCCCAATCGGGAATGAGCAGTTCTTC
>15|NA|few|TRBJ2-7|TRBV3-1
CASSQVVGTTYEQYF
TGTGCCAGCAGCCAAGTCGTTGGAACCACCTACGAGCAGTACTTC
>12|NA|many|TRBJ1-2|TRBV7-2
CASSRQFGGYTF
TGTGCCAGCAGTAGACAATTTGGTGGCTACACCTTC
>13|NA|many|TRBJ2-5|TRBV20-1
CSARGSGQETQYF
TGCAGTGCCAGAGGGTCTGGCCAAGAGACCCAGTACTTC
>15|NA|NA|TRBJ2-7|TRBV5-1
CASSSPGQLSYEQYF
TGCGCCAGCAGCTCTCCGGGACAACTCTCCTACGAGCAGTACTTC
>13|NA|NA|TRBJ1-1|TRBV9
CASSVGTDYEAFF
TGTGCCAGCAGCGTCGGGACGGACTATGAAGCTTTCTTT